This TCR beta chain was documented in a study of blood T cell repertoires in COVID-19. The protocol was immunoSEQ multiplex PCR, while the TCRdb copy is restricted to in-frame clones and leaves out a portion. The data show over 150,000 clones, 70% to 85% seen once. Germline V CDR1 and CDR2: LNHDA, SQIVND (reference sequence). This CDR3 is built from 17 residues. Trimming cost V 3 bases and J 0 bases; bases outside gene matches: 7. The receptor was isolated from a woman in her sixties or seventies with acute or convalescent COVID-19. The chain carries TRBV19 and TRBJ1-5; 8 positions match TRBD1. Sample: peripheral blood. This CDR3 is CASSIYGDRYSNQPQHF. The CDR3 DNA sequence: TGTGCCAGTAGTATTTATGGGGACAGGTATAGCAATCAGCCCCAGCATTTT.